The 5 T cell receptor beta chains below come from one sample, sequenced in a study of cytomegalovirus exposure and HLA in healthy donors. PCR used 60 Vbeta primers and 13 Jbeta primers. TCRdb keeps only in-frame clones here, not all; method: immunoSEQ multiplex PCR. Seen here are about 200,000 clones, about 80% observed once, and the top ten hold 1.5% to 2%. Sequencing was done on a sample of PBMCs. The receptors shown here come from a man aged 18 to 30 in good health and CMV-seronegative.

The chain joins TRBV27 to TRBJ2-2; 8 bases fit TRBD1. The junction had 7 bases not matched to a gene; V was cut back by 5 bases and J by 5 bases. The CDR3 runs to 15 residues. Germline V gene data show CDR1 as MNHEY and CDR2 as SMNVEV (reference sequence). The CDR3: CASSRGQGETGELFF. DNA for the CDR3: TGTGCCAGCAGTAGAGGACAGGGCGAAACCGGGGAGCTGTTTTTT.

This chain connects TRBV7-2 to TRBJ2-3, with D unresolved. CDR1 SGHTA and CDR2 FQGNSA come from the germline V gene. Trimming took 8 bases from V and 0 from J, leaving 15 bases between them. This CDR3 comprises 15 residues. DNA for the CDR3: TGTGCCAGCTCGAGACTCTCCCTTAGCACAGATACGCAGTATTTT. As protein: CASSRLSLSTDTQYF. Drawing the rest from reference TRBV7-2 and TRBJ2-3, the complete variable domain is GAGVSQSPSNKVTEKGKDVELRCDPISGHTALYWYRQSLGQGLEFLIYFQGNSAPDKSGLPSDRFSAERTGGSVSTLTIQRTQQEDSAVYLCASSRLSLSTDTQYFGPGTRLTVL.

The CDR3 loop reads CASSEVVTSGHSTDTQYF. CDR3 in DNA: TGTGCCAGCAGTGAAGTGGTAACTAGCGGCCATAGCACAGATACGCAGTATTTT. The genes are TRBV6-1 and TRBJ2-3; 8 nucleotides align to TRBD2. The germline CDR1 and CDR2 sequences are MNHNS and SASEGT. After removal of 1 base from V and 0 bases from J, the junction contained 9 bases not matched to a gene. This CDR3 has 18 residues.

This chain's CDR3 is CASSTTSGNTGELFF. The DNA of the CDR3 is TGTGCCAGCAGCACGACTAGCGGGAACACCGGGGAGCTGTTTTTT. V is TRBV7-9 and J is TRBJ2-2, with 9 bases lining up with TRBD2. Trimming took 5 bases from V and 1 from J; bases not matched to a gene: 2. Germline loops: CDR1 SEHNR, CDR2 FQNEAQ (reference sequence). The CDR3 has 15 amino acids.

The chain has TRBV7-9 and TRBJ2-1; 7 nucleotides match TRBD1. Losses at the gene ends were 5 bases for V and 7 bases for J; bases not matched to a gene: 14. The CDR3 is made up of 16 amino acids. In germline, CDR1 is SEHNR, CDR2 FQNEAQ (reference sequence). The CDR3 DNA reads TGTGCCAGCAGCCTTCGACAGGGCGGTATTTCAAATGAGCAGTTCTTC. Translated: CASSLRQGGISNEQFF. Filled out from reference TRBV7-9 and TRBJ2-1, the complete variable domain reads DTGVSQNPRHKITKRGQNVTFRCDPISEHNRLYWYRQTLGQGPEFLTYFQNEAQLEKSRLLSDRFSAERPKGSFSTLEIQRTEQGDSAMYLCASSLRQGGISNEQFFGPGTRLTVL.